These T cell receptor beta chains were read from a single sample in a study of T cell responses to AZD1222 COVID-19 vaccine. TCRdb keeps only in-frame clones here, not all; method: immunoSEQ multiplex PCR. This sample has about 97,000 clones; about 90% occur once, and the top ten carry 16%. Here the sequenced sample was peripheral blood, taken on day 0 of AZD1222 vaccination. Receptor source: an adult in good health. CDR3s include the opening cysteine and the closing phenylalanine or tryptophan.

>TRBJ1-1|TRBV28
CASSLGGSSTEAFF
>TRBJ1-2|TRBV20-1
CSARAAEGYTF
>TRBJ2-1|TRBV27
CASQISRVSNEQFF
>TRBJ1-1|TRBV6-1
CASSEARHVEAFF
>TRBJ1-4|TRBV30
CACTHRDPYEKLFF
>TRBJ1-2|TRBV30
CAWQQNRGIYGYTF
>TRBJ2-1|TRBV11-2
CASSFRPEDGYNEQFF
>TRBJ1-4|TRBV6-5
CASSYGLRGEKLFF
>TRBJ1-2|TRBV9
CASSVEAALGGGYTF
>TRBJ1-1|TRBV19
CASRTGQGSTEAFF
>TRBJ1-3|TRBV7-3
CASSLGTGTGNTIYF
>TRBJ2-7|TRBV11-3
CASSSSGSYEQYF
>TRBJ1-2|TRBV7-9
CASTLAPDGYTF
>TRBJ2-3|TRBV4-2
CASSQDRLAGGDTQYF
>TRBJ2-7|TRBV7-2
CASSSGLVSNEQYF
>TRBJ2-1|TRBV7-9
CASSLQTYNEQFF
>TRBJ2-5|TRBV4-2
CASSQDLAGEGTQYF
>TRBJ2-7|TRBV10-1
CASAPSGSYEQYF
>TRBJ2-4|TRBV19
CASSRGTASIAKNIQYF
>TRBJ2-6|TRBV7-3
CASSLGLDSGANVLTF
>TRBJ1-5|TRBV30
CAWSKGARGINQPQHF
>TRBJ2-3|TRBV2
CASRTGPSTDTQYF
>TRBJ2-7|TRBV29-1
CSVDFSGNYEQYF
>TRBJ1-3|TRBV30
CAWSRRSTGGPGNTIYF
>TRBJ1-5|TRBV1
CTLGGQGREQPQHF
>TRBJ2-2|TRBV9
CASSVGISGSRTGELFF
>TRBJ2-1|TRBV19
CASSKTGGSYNEQFF
>TRBJ1-2|TRBV9
CASSVGSGSLHLAF
>TRBJ2-1|TRBV6-5
CASSYWRRQGSNEQFF
>TRBJ1-6|TRBV5-6
CASSMGRLYNSPLHF
>TRBJ2-1|TRBV7-3
CASSWGGGYNEQFF
>TRBJ1-1|TRBV7-2
CASSERRLNTEAFF
>TRBJ1-2|TRBV9
CASSLGQGVYGYTF
>TRBJ2-3|TRBV7-9
CASSSKTSGYTDTQYF
>TRBJ1-1|TRBV11-2
CASSLTQGVTEAFF
>TRBJ1-5|TRBV30
CAWGTDSNQPQHF
>TRBJ1-1|TRBV6-5
CASSYSFRVDTEAFF
>TRBJ2-1|TRBV7-9
CASSYLADAYNEQFF
>TRBJ1-1|TRBV3-1/TRBV3-2
CASSQLPWGGRTEAFF
>TRBJ1-2|TRBV2
CASTQGVSGYGYTF
>TRBJ2-1|TRBV4-1
CASSQGLAGVAATDEQFF
>TRBJ1-5|TRBV6-6
CASSPTQLSNQPQHF
>TRBJ1-3|TRBV5-1
CASSPGEFGNTIYF
>TRBJ2-7|TRBV23-1
CASSGVGGRGHDEQYF
>TRBJ1-4|TRBV15
CATSRAGATNEKLFF
>TRBJ1-1|TRBV7-6
CASSSRGGNTEAFF
>TRBJ2-1|TRBV6-5
CASSPGLEVSKQFF
>TRBJ1-1|TRBV2
CASRVRLDTEAFF
>TRBJ2-7|TRBV18
CASSPVDGTGGEQYF